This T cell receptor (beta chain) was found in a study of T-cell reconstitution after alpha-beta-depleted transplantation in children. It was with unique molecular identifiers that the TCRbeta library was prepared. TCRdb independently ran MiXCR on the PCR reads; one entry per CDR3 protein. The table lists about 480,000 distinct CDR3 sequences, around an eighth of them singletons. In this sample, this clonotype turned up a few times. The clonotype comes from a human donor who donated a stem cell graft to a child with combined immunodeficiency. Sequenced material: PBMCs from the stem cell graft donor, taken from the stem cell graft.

CDR3 protein: CATSDLGQNNNEQFF. The CDR3, as DNA: TGTGCCACCAGTGATTTAGGCCAAAATAACAATGAGCAGTTCTTC. This chain joins TRBV24-1 and TRBJ2-1; D remains unclear. Germline V gene sequence: CDR1 KGHDR, CDR2 SFDVKD. The V end was cut by 1 base, the J end by 5 bases, with 11 bases between. CDR3 size: 15 residues.